This T cell receptor (beta chain) appears in the sequencing data of a study of blood T cell repertoires in COVID-19. About the research overall: Samples representing acute and convalescent COVID-19 were sourced from the United States, Italy and Spain. Sample material is recorded as cDNA or gDNA derived from T cells, B-cell-depleted T cells, or PBMCs.

Profiled with immunoSEQ multiplex PCR; TCRdb holds only in-frame clones, not every one. Of some 190,000 clones detected, 88% appear once; the ten largest clones hold approximately 4%. CDR1 is SNHLY and CDR2 is FYNNEI in the germline V gene. The CDR3 sequence is 14 residues long. V was shortened by 4 bases and J by 1 base, with 8 bases between the two germline ends. This clone was counted only a few times. Source material: peripheral blood. This sequence originates from a human donor in a cohort sampled during active COVID-19. The V and J genes are TRBV2 and TRBJ1-5, with a possible D match to TRBD1 (5 bases). CDR3 residues: CASSVDRSNQPQHF. The CDR3 DNA is TGTGCCAGCAGTGTAGACAGAAGCAATCAGCCCCAGCATTTT.